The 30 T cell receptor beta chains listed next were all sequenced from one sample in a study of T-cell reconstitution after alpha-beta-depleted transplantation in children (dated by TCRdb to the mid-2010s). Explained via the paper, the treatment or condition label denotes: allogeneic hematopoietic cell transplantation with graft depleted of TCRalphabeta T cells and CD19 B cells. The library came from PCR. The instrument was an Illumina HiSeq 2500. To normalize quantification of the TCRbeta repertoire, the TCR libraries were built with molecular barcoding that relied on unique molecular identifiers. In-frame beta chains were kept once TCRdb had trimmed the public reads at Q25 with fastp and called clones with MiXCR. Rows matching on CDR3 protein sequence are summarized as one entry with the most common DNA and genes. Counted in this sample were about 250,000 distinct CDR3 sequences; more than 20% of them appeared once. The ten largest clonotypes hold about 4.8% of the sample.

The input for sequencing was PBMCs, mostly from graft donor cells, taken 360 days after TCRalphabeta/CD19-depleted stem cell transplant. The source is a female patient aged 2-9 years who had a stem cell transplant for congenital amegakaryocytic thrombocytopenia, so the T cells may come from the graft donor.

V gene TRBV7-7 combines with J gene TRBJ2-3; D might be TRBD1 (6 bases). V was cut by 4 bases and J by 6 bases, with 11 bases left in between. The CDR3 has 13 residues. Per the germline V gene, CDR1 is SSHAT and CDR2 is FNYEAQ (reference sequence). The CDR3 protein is CASSSGELDTQYF. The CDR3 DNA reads TGTGCCAGCAGCTCAGGGGAGCTGGATACGCAGTATTTT.

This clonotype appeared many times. The CDR3 loop is CAISEAPDSEDEQFF. CDR3 bases: TGTGCCATCAGTGAGGCCCCTGACAGTGAGGATGAGCAGTTCTTC. J is TRBJ2-1 and V is TRBV10-3; D might be TRBD1 (5 bases). Trimming removed 2 bases at V and 8 bases at J, with 16 bases between. The CDR3 has 15 residues. Germline V gives CDR1 ENHRY, CDR2 SYGVKD.

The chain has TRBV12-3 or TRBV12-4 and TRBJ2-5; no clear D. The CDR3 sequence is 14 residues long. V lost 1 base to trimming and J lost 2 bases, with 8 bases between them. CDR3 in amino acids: CASSLEGRQETQYF. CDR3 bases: TGTGCCAGCAGTTTAGAAGGGCGTCAAGAGACCCAGTACTTC.

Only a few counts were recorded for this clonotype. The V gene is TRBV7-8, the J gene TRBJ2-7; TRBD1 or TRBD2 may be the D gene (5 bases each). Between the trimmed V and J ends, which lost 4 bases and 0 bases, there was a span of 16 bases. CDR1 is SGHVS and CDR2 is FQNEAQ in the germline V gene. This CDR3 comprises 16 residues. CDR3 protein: CASSYPGTSSSYEQYF. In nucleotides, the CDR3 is TGTGCCAGCAGCTACCCCGGGACGTCGAGCTCCTACGAGCAGTACTTC.

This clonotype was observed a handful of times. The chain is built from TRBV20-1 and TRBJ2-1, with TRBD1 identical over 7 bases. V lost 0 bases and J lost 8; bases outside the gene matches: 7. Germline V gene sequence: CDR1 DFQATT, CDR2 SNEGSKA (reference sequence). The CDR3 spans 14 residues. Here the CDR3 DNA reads TGCAGTGCTAGAGATCAGATAGGGGGCGATGAGCAGTTCTTC. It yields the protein CSARDQIGGDEQFF.

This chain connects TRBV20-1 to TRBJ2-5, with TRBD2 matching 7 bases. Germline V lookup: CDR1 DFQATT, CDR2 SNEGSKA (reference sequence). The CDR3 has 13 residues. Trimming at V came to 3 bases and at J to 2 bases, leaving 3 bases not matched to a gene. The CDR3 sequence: CSARASGQETQYF. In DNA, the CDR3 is TGCAGTGCTAGGGCTAGCGGACAAGAGACCCAGTACTTC.

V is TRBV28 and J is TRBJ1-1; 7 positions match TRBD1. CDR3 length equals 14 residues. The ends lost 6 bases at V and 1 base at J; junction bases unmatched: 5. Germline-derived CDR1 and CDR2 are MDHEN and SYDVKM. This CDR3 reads CASSPGDRNTEAFF. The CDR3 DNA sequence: TGTGCCAGCAGCCCCGGGGACAGGAACACTGAAGCTTTCTTT.

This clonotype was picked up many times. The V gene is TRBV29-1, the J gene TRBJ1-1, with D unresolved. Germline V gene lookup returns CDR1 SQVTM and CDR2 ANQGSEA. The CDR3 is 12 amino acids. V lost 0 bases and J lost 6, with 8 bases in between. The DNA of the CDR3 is TGCAGCGTTGAAGAACCCCCCGCTGAAGCTTTCTTT. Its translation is CSVEEPPAEAFF.

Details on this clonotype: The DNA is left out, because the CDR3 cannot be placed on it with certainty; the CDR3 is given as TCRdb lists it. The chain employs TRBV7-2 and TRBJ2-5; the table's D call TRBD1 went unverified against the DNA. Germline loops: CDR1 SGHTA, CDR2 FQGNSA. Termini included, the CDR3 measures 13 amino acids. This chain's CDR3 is CASTLGWGAGIYF.

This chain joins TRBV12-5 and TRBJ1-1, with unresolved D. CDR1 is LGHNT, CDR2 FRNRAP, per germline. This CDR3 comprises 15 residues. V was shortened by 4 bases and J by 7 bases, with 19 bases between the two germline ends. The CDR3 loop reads CASGWETAGKLEAFF. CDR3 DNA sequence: TGTGCTAGTGGTTGGGAGACGGCTGGAAAACTTGAAGCTTTCTTT. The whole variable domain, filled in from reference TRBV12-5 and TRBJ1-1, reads DARVTQTPRHKVTEMGQEVTMRCQPILGHNTVFWYRQTMMQGLELLAYFRNRAPLDDSGMPKDRFSAEMPDATLATLKIQPSEPRDSAVYFCASGWETAGKLEAFFGQGTRLTVV.

CDR3 coding DNA: TGTGCCAGCAGTTACTTGATAGTCCGGGGGCCCCGGACCTCTGGGGCCAACGTCCTGACTTTC. Residues: CASSYLIVRGPRTSGANVLTF. The chain uses TRBV6-2 or TRBV6-3 and TRBJ2-6; possibly TRBD1 or TRBD2 for D (6 bases each). Germline assignment: CDR1 MNHEY and CDR2 SVGEGT. CDR3 length equals 21 residues. Trimming left V 1 base short and J 0 bases short, with 22 bases between.

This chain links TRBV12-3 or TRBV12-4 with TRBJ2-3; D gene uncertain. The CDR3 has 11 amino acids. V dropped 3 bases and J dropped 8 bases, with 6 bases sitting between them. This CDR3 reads CASSFYGTQYF. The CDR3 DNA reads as TGTGCCAGCAGTTTCTATGGTACGCAGTATTTT.

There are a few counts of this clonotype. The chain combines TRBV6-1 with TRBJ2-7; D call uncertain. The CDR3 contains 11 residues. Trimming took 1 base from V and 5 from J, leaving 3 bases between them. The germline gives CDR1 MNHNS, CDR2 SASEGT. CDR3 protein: CASSEVNEQYF. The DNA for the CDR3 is TGTGCCAGCAGTGAAGTTAACGAGCAGTACTTC.

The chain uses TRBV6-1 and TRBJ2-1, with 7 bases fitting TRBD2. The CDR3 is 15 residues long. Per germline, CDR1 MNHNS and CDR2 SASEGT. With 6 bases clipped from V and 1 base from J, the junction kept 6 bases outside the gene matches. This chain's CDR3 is CASRFGGGSYNEQFF. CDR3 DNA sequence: TGTGCCAGCAGATTTGGGGGGGGTTCCTACAATGAGCAGTTCTTC.

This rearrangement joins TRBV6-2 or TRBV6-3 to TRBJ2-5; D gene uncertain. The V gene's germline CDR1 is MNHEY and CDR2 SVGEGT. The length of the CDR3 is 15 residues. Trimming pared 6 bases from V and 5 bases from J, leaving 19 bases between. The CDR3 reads CASRSFSFVGETQYF. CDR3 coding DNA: TGTGCCAGCAGGAGCTTTAGTTTTGTCGGCGAGACCCAGTACTTC.

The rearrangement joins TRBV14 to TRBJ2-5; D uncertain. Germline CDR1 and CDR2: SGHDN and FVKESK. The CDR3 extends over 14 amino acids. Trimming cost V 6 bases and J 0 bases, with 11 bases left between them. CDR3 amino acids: CASSSLADQETQYF. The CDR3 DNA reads TGTGCCAGCAGTTCCCTGGCAGACCAAGAGACCCAGTACTTC.

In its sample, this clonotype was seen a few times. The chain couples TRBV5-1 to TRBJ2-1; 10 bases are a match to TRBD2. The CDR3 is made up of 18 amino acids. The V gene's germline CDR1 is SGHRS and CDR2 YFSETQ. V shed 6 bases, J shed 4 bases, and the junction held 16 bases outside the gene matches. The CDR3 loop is CASTKRGGTVQTYNEQFF. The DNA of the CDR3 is TGCGCCAGCACCAAGCGGGGGGGGACCGTCCAGACTTACAATGAGCAGTTCTTC.

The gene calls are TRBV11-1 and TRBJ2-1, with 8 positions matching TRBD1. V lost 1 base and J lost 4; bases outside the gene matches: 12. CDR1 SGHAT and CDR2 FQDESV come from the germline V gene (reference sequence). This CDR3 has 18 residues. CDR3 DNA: TGTGCCAGCAGCTTAGGTGGTGTTTGGGACAGGCCGTACAATGAGCAGTTCTTC. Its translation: CASSLGGVWDRPYNEQFF. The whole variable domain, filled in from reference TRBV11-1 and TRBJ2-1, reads EAEVAQSPRYKITEKSQAVAFWCDPISGHATLYWYRQILGQGPELLVQFQDESVVDDSQLPKDRFSAERLKGVDSTLKIQPAELGDSAMYLCASSLGGVWDRPYNEQFFGPGTRLTVL.

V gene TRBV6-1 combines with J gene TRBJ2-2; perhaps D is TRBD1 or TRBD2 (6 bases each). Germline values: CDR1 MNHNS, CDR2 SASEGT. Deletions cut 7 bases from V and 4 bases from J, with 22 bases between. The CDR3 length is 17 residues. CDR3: CASTAMPGASGTGELFF. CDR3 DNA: TGTGCCAGCACCGCAATGCCGGGGGCCAGCGGCACCGGGGAGCTGTTTTTT.

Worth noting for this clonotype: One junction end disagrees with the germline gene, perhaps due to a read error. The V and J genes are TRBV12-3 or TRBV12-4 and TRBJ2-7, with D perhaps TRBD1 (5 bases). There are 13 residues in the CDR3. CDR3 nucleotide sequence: TGTGCCAGCAGTTTAGCTGACAGTTACGATCAGTACTTC. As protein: CASSLADSYDQYF.

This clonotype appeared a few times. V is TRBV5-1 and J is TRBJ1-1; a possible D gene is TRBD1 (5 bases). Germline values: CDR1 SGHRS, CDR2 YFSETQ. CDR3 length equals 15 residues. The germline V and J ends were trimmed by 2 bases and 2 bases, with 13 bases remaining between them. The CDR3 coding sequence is TGCGCCAGCAGCTTTGCCGGGACTGTTAACACTGAAGCTTTCTTT. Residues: CASSFAGTVNTEAFF. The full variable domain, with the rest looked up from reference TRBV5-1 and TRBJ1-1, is KAGVTQTPRYLIKTRGQQVTLSCSPISGHRSVSWYQQTPGQGLQFLFEYFSETQRNKGNFPGRFSGRQFSNSRSEMNVSTLELGDSALYLCASSFAGTVNTEAFFGQGTRLTVV.

CDR3 loop: CSVEDLGGLSSYNEQFF. The CDR3 bases are TGCAGCGTTGAAGATCTGGGGGGGCTAAGCTCCTACAATGAGCAGTTCTTC. The chain joins TRBV29-1 to TRBJ2-1, with D perhaps matching TRBD2 (7 bases). The V end lost 0 bases, the J end lost 0 bases, and 15 bases lay between the germline ends. The CDR3 contains 17 residues. Germline V gene data show CDR1 as SQVTM and CDR2 as ANQGSEA.

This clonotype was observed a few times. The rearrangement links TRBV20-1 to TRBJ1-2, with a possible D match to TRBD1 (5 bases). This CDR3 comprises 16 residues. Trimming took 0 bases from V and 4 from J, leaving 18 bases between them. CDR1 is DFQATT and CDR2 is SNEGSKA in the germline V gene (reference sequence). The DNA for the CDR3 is TGCAGTGCTAGAGATATTGGGGCAGGTTTTTCCTATGGCTACACCTTC. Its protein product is CSARDIGAGFSYGYTF.

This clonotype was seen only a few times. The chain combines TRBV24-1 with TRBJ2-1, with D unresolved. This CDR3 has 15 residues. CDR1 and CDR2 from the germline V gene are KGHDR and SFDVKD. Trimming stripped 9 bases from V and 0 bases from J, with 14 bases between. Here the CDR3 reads CATGPGMSSYNEQFF. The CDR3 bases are TGTGCCACCGGACCCGGCATGAGCTCCTACAATGAGCAGTTCTTC.

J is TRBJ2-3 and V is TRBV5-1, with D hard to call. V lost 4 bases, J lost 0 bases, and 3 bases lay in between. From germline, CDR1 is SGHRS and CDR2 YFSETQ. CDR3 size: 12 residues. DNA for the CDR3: TGCGCCAGCAGCATCAGCACAGATACGCAGTATTTT. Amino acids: CASSISTDTQYF.

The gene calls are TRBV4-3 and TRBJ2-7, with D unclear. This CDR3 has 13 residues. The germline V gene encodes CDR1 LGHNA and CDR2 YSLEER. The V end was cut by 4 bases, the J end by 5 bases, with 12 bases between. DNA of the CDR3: TGCGCCAGCAGCCTAACTCGGATGGACGAGCAGTACTTC. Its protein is CASSLTRMDEQYF.

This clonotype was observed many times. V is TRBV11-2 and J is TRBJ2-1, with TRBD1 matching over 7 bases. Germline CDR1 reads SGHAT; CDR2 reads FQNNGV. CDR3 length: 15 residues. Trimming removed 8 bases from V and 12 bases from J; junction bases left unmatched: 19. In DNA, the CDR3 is TGTGCCAGCGTAAGAGAGGGGGCCGTGGTACAAGGGCAGTTCTTC. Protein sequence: CASVREGAVVQGQFF. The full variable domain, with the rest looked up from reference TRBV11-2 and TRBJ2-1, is EAGVAQSPRYKIIEKRQSVAFWCNPISGHATLYWYQQILGQGPKLLIQFQNNGVVDDSQLPKDRFSAERLKGVDSTLKIQPAKLEDSAVYLCASVREGAVVQGQFFGPGTRLTVL.

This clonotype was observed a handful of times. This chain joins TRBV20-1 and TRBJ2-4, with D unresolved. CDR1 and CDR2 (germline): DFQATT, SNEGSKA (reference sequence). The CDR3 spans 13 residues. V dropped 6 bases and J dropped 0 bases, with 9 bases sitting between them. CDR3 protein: CSAINLAKNIQYF. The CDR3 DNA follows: TGCAGTGCCATTAATCTAGCCAAAAACATTCAGTACTTC.

The CDR3 sequence is CASTPKTGNQETQYF. The CDR3 DNA reads as TGCGCCAGCACACCCAAAACAGGGAACCAAGAGACCCAGTACTTC. The chain combines TRBV5-1 with TRBJ2-5, with a possible D match to TRBD1 (6 bases). The germline V gene has CDR1 SGHRS and CDR2 YFSETQ. CDR3 size: 15 residues. V was cut by 6 bases and J by 0 bases, with 15 bases left in between.

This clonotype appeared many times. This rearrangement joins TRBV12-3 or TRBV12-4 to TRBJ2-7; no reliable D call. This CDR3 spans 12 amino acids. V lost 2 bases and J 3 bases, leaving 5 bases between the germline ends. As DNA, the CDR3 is TGTGCCAGCAGTTTACGGAACTACGAGCAGTACTTC. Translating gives CASSLRNYEQYF.